These 2 T cell receptor beta chains originate from one sample sequenced in a study of cytomegalovirus exposure and HLA in healthy donors. PCR was performed using 60 Vbeta and 13 Jbeta primers. Measured with immunoSEQ multiplex PCR; TCRdb has only the in-frame clones, and not every one. Among around 150,000 clones, roughly 70% were seen once, and the ten largest hold more than 3%. The sequencing input was PBMCs. Receptors originate from a male donor in good health and CMV-seronegative.

This sequence joins TRBV27 and TRBJ2-2, with a tentative D call TRBD1 (6 bases). CDR1 and CDR2 from the germline V gene are MNHEY and SMNVEV (reference sequence). The germline V and J ends were trimmed by 7 bases and 1 base, with 16 bases remaining between them. This CDR3 is built from 16 residues. CDR3 DNA: TGTGCCAGCAAGGGGCCCGGGACAATGAACACCGGGGAGCTGTTTTTT. Protein: CASKGPGTMNTGELFF.

The chain links TRBV27 to TRBJ1-2; D is unclear. V was shortened by 1 base and J by 4 bases, with 19 bases between the two germline ends. The germline gives CDR1 MNHEY, CDR2 SMNVEV (reference sequence). The CDR3 loop spans 17 amino acids. CDR3 in amino acids: CASSLLPQGAMGYGYTF. CDR3 DNA sequence: TGTGCCAGCAGTTTATTGCCGCAAGGAGCCATGGGCTATGGCTACACCTTC.